The next 20 T cell receptor beta chains were all read from a single sample in a study of vaccination and CD4 T cells after COVID-19. These TCRs are of unknown antigen specificity. Treatment defined: approximately nine-day PBMC culture with coronavirus spike peptide pools or control peptides (ViraFEST assay). With the Oncomine TCR Beta short-read assay, DNA from cultured CD4+ T cells was sequenced. Via MiXCR, TCRdb re-called the PCR reads, giving one row per CDR3 protein. The sample yields roughly 13,000 distinct CDR3 sequences, approximately 56% seen once. Specimen: CD4+ T cells from blood, cultured in vitro. Every receptor here comes from a human donor who had recovered from COVID-19.

The chain links TRBV6-1 to TRBJ1-2; D remains ambiguous. Germline CDR1 MNHNS, CDR2 SASEGT. Trimming left V 6 bases short and J 2 bases short, with 13 bases between. The CDR3 is 14 amino acids. The CDR3 protein is CASRRLLSNYGYTF. CDR3 sequence (DNA): TGTGCCAGCAGACGACTCCTTTCGAACTATGGCTACACCTTC.

In this sample, this clonotype turned up a few times. The V and J genes are TRBV10-1 and TRBJ1-5; D call uncertain. Trimming shortened V by 5 bases and J by 1 base, and 12 bases separated the two germline ends. Germline V gene data show CDR1 as WNHNN and CDR2 as SYGVQD (reference sequence). The CDR3 sequence is 15 residues long. The chain's CDR3 is CASSTDGCSNQPQHF. The CDR3 DNA follows: TGCGCCAGCAGTACTGACGGTTGCAGCAATCAGCCCCAGCATTTT.

The chain is built from TRBV12-3 or TRBV12-4 and TRBJ1-1, with D unresolved. The CDR3 spans 16 residues. The V end was cut by 3 bases, the J end by 1 base, with 15 bases between. In DNA form, the CDR3 reads TGTGCCAGCAGTTTGGTGGCAGGCTATCCGAACACTGAAGCTTTCTTT. Protein: CASSLVAGYPNTEAFF.

This sequence joins TRBV27 and TRBJ1-2; D is possibly TRBD1 (6 bases). The CDR3 runs 15 residues. CDR1 and CDR2 from the germline V gene are MNHEY and SMNVEV (reference sequence). V was trimmed by 3 bases and J by 8 bases, leaving 19 bases between them. CDR3 residues: CASSFARGGARGYTF. CDR3 coding DNA: TGTGCCAGCAGTTTTGCCCGGGGGGGCGCTAGGGGCTACACCTTC.

This sequence joins TRBV7-9 and TRBJ2-7, with a weak D call TRBD1 (5 bases). Trimming shortened V by 4 bases and J by 6 bases, and 10 bases separated the two germline ends. Germline V lookup: CDR1 SEHNR, CDR2 FQNEAQ (reference sequence). The CDR3 length is 12 residues. The chain's CDR3 is CASSSGQGEQYF. For the CDR3, the DNA is TGTGCCAGCAGCTCCGGACAAGGCGAGCAGTACTTC.

Only a few counts were recorded for this clonotype. CDR3 nucleotide sequence: TGCAGTGCCACCGCCGGGAGCGGGCAGCCCCAGCATTTT. This codes for CSATAGSGQPQHF. V gene TRBV20-1 combines with J gene TRBJ1-5; D gene unclear. Trimming pared 6 bases from V and 7 bases from J, leaving 16 bases between. The CDR3 is 13 amino acids. Germline V gives CDR1 DFQATT, CDR2 SNEGSKA (reference sequence).

The chain combines TRBV5-1 with TRBJ1-1; D ambiguous. CDR3 length: 14 amino acids. Germline CDR1 reads SGHRS; CDR2 reads YFSETQ. The V and J ends lost 0 bases and 1 base respectively, with 7 bases between them. The CDR3 protein is CASSLVRANTEAFF. The CDR3 DNA sequence: TGCGCCAGCAGCTTGGTACGGGCGAACACTGAAGCTTTCTTT. Filled out from reference TRBV5-1 and TRBJ1-1, the complete variable domain reads KAGVTQTPRYLIKTRGQQVTLSCSPISGHRSVSWYQQTPGQGLQFLFEYFSETQRNKGNFPGRFSGRQFSNSRSEMNVSTLELGDSALYLCASSLVRANTEAFFGQGTRLTVV.

The genes are TRBV6-2 or TRBV6-3 and TRBJ1-5, with no clear D. The germline gives CDR1 MNHEY, CDR2 SVGEGT. V was pared by 3 bases and J by 0 bases, with 6 bases between. The CDR3 spans 14 residues. This chain's CDR3 is CASSYLNSNQPQHF. For the CDR3, the DNA is TGTGCCAGCAGTTATTTAAATAGCAATCAGCCCCAGCATTTT.

This clonotype occurred once. V and J are TRBV4-1 and TRBJ2-5, with D possibly TRBD2 on 6 matching bases. In germline, CDR1 is MGHRA, CDR2 YSYEKL. The germline V and J ends were trimmed by 8 bases and 2 bases, with 15 bases remaining between them. The CDR3 length is 14 residues. CDR3 protein: CASYRLVWQETQYF. CDR3 coding DNA: TGCGCCAGCTATCGACTAGTGTGGCAAGAGACCCAGTACTTC.

This clonotype showed up just once. This chain links TRBV15 with TRBJ1-4; D not resolved. The CDR3 covers 15 residues. Germline V gene lookup returns CDR1 LNHNV and CDR2 YYDKDF (reference sequence). The germline V and J ends were trimmed by 3 bases and 3 bases, with 11 bases remaining between them. The CDR3 spells CATSRSVRSNEKLFF. The CDR3 DNA reads TGTGCCACCAGCAGGTCGGTTAGGTCTAATGAAAAACTGTTTTTT.

For the CDR3, the DNA is TGTGCCAGCAGCCTCTCAGTGGGGGAGACCCAGTACTTC. It translates to CASSLSVGETQYF. J is TRBJ2-5 and V is TRBV7-3; D gene unclear. CDR1 SGHTA and CDR2 FQGTGA come from the germline V gene. V was trimmed by 5 bases and J by 5 bases, leaving 12 bases between them. CDR3 size: 13 residues.

The chain recombines TRBV6-2 or TRBV6-3 with TRBJ2-7; 14 nucleotides match TRBD2. CDR3 size: 17 residues. CDR1 and CDR2 (germline): MNHEY, SVGEGT. The V and J ends lost 5 bases and 4 bases, in that order; junction bases with no gene match: 10. This CDR3 is CASSTQGTSGSRYEQYF. CDR3 coding DNA: TGTGCCAGCAGTACCCAGGGGACTAGCGGGAGTAGATACGAGCAGTACTTC.

The chain joins TRBV4-3 to TRBJ2-3, with no clear D. Trimming shortened V by 0 bases and J by 5 bases, and 21 bases separated the two germline ends. This CDR3 spans 18 amino acids. Germline V gene lookup returns CDR1 LGHNA and CDR2 YSLEER. The CDR3: CASSQDHFGIAVGDTQYF. DNA of the CDR3: TGCGCCAGCAGCCAAGATCATTTTGGTATAGCAGTAGGAGATACGCAGTATTTT.

The CDR3 region has the DNA TGTGCCAGCAGAGACGGACACCAGAACACTGAAGCTTTCTTT. Its translation is CASRDGHQNTEAFF. The V and J genes are TRBV2 and TRBJ1-1; D might be TRBD1 (5 bases). Trimming took 6 bases from V and 1 from J, leaving 12 bases between them. This CDR3 spans 14 amino acids. Germline CDR1 reads SNHLY; CDR2 reads FYNNEI.

This clonotype was counted a few times. The V and J genes are TRBV20-1 and TRBJ1-5, with D maybe TRBD1 (5 bases). CDR3 length equals 15 residues. Looked up from germline, CDR1 is DFQATT and CDR2 is SNEGSKA (reference sequence). Trimming stripped 2 bases from V and 2 bases from J, with 13 bases between. CDR3 coding DNA: TGCAGTGCTAGACCAATCGGGGCGGGCAATCAGCCCCAGCATTTT. Encoded protein: CSARPIGAGNQPQHF.

This clonotype was observed once. The rearrangement uses TRBV12-5 and TRBJ2-2; TRBD2 agrees at 14 bases. With 3 bases clipped from V and 4 bases from J, the junction kept 1 base outside the gene matches. The CDR3 is 16 residues long. Germline values: CDR1 LGHNT, CDR2 FRNRAP. CDR3 protein: CASGFGTSGSTGELFF. The CDR3 DNA reads TGTGCTAGTGGTTTCGGGACTAGCGGGAGCACCGGGGAGCTGTTTTTT.

In its sample, this clonotype was seen a few times. V gene TRBV7-3 combines with J gene TRBJ1-1, with TRBD1 matching 10 bases. The CDR3 totals 13 residues. Germline CDR1 SGHTA, CDR2 FQGTGA. J was trimmed by 7 bases and V by 5 bases; bases with no gene match: 4. The CDR3 bases are TGTGCCAGCAGCGAGGGACAGGGGCTTGAAGCTTTCTTT. Translation: CASSEGQGLEAFF. Filled out from reference TRBV7-3 and TRBJ1-1, the complete variable domain reads GAGVSQTPSNKVTEKGKYVELRCDPISGHTALYWYRQSLGQGPEFLIYFQGTGAADDSGLPNDRFFAVRPEGSVSTLKIQRTERGDSAVYLCASSEGQGLEAFFGQGTRLTVV.

The chain employs TRBV27 and TRBJ1-3; D remains ambiguous. This CDR3 is built from 15 residues. The germline V gene has CDR1 MNHEY and CDR2 SMNVEV (reference sequence). V was cut by 5 bases and J by 1 base, with 12 bases left in between. The DNA of the CDR3 is TGTGCCAGCAGTCAAAGTCGCCTATCTGGAAACACCATATATTTT. The encoded protein is CASSQSRLSGNTIYF.

The chain combines TRBV2 with TRBJ2-6, with D perhaps being TRBD1 or TRBD2 (6 bases each). Germline CDR1 is SNHLY and CDR2 is FYNNEI. CDR3 length: 15 amino acids. Trimming took off 4 bases at V and 2 bases at J, with 9 bases between the two ends. The CDR3 DNA reads TGTGCCAGCAGTGCGGGGGCCCCTGGGGCCAACGTCCTGACTTTC. Translated: CASSAGAPGANVLTF.

This clonotype was seen more than once but under ten times. The chain carries TRBV12-3 or TRBV12-4 and TRBJ1-5, with 10 bases fitting TRBD1. V lost 5 bases and J lost 4; bases outside the gene matches: 5. The CDR3 sequence is 15 residues long. The CDR3: CASSRLDRGNQPQHF. Here the CDR3 DNA reads TGTGCCAGCAGTAGGTTGGACAGGGGGAATCAGCCCCAGCATTTT.